The 25 T cell receptor beta chains listed next were all sequenced from one sample in a study of blood T cell repertoires in COVID-19. Profiled with immunoSEQ multiplex PCR; TCRdb holds only in-frame clones, not every one. The sample has 310,000 or so clones; more than 70% are singletons. The sequencing input was peripheral blood. These receptors were taken from a woman between 45 and 60 years old with acute or convalescent COVID-19.

The table lists this clone with a count of one. V is TRBV2 and J is TRBJ2-1; 7 bases are a match to TRBD2. The CDR3 spans 12 residues. Per germline, CDR1 SNHLY and CDR2 FYNNEI. The junction had 5 bases not matched to a gene; V was cut back by 8 bases and J by 7 bases. CDR3 in amino acids: CASLAALNEQFF. CDR3 bases: TGTGCCAGCCTAGCGGCTCTGAATGAGCAGTTCTTC. The full variable domain, completed using reference TRBV2 and TRBJ2-1, is EPEVTQTPSHQVTQMGQEVILRCVPISNHLYFYWYRQILGQKVEFLVSFYNNEISEKSEIFDDQFSVERPDGSNFTLKIRSTKLEDSAMYFCASLAALNEQFFGPGTRLTVL.

The chain has TRBV29-1 and TRBJ1-2, with TRBD1 matching 7 bases. The germline V gene has CDR1 SQVTM and CDR2 ANQGSEA. J was trimmed by 4 bases and V by 6 bases; bases with no gene match: 8. The CDR3 covers 13 residues. CDR3 loop: CSVLTGFGYGYTF. CDR3 sequence (DNA): TGCAGCGTCCTGACAGGGTTCGGCTATGGCTACACCTTC.

This clone was detected once. The rearrangement joins TRBV7-8 to TRBJ2-5; D remains ambiguous. CDR3 length: 11 residues. From germline, CDR1 is SGHVS and CDR2 FQNEAQ. Trimming cost V 5 bases and J 4 bases, with 5 bases left between them. CDR3 sequence reads: CASSQRETQYF. CDR3 DNA sequence: TGTGCCAGCAGCCAGAGAGAGACCCAGTACTTC.

The rearrangement links TRBV5-1 to TRBJ2-4; a possible D gene is TRBD2 (6 bases). Germline CDR1 SGHRS, CDR2 YFSETQ. This CDR3 has 14 amino acids. V was cut by 5 bases and J by 8 bases, with 17 bases left in between. The CDR3 spells CASRVSGDWDIQYF. The CDR3 nucleotides are TGCGCCAGCAGGGTTTCGGGGGATTGGGACATTCAGTACTTC.

About this clone itself: This CDR3 is also generated by other DNA sequences in the sample. The chain has TRBV24-1 and TRBJ1-4; TRBD1 agrees at 10 bases. CDR1 is KGHDR, CDR2 SFDVKD, per germline. With V trimmed by 4 bases and J by 7 bases, 5 bases remained unmatched. The CDR3 has 15 residues. CDR3 nucleotides: TGTGCCACCAGTGACCCAAGGACAGGGGGTGAAAAACTGTTTTTT. Amino acids: CATSDPRTGGEKLFF.

The CDR3 protein is CASSPAAATNEKLFF. The CDR3, as DNA: TGTGCCAGCAGCCCCGCGGCAGCTACTAATGAAAAACTGTTTTTT. The chain joins TRBV2 to TRBJ1-4; unclear D gene. Per the germline V gene, CDR1 is SNHLY and CDR2 is FYNNEI. V lost 6 bases, J lost 2 bases, and 13 bases lay in between. This CDR3 is 15 amino acids long.

This chain joins TRBV6-2 or TRBV6-3 and TRBJ2-7; TRBD2 aligns across 10 bases. CDR1 and CDR2 (germline): MNHEY, SVGEGT. Unmatched junction bases numbered 7, after V lost 3 bases and J lost 5 bases. The length of the CDR3 is 15 residues. The CDR3 loop reads CASSYRFLAGDEQYF. The CDR3 DNA is TGTGCCAGCAGTTATAGATTCCTAGCGGGAGACGAGCAGTACTTC.

V and J are TRBV5-1 and TRBJ1-4; possibly TRBD1 for D (5 bases). Germline CDR1 SGHRS, CDR2 YFSETQ. The CDR3 length is 14 residues. The V end lost 2 bases, the J end lost 5 bases, and 10 bases lay between the germline ends. This CDR3 is CASSFDSGNEKLFF. In DNA form, the CDR3 reads TGCGCCAGCAGCTTTGACAGTGGAAATGAAAAACTGTTTTTT.

This clone occurred once. The chain uses TRBV6-5 and TRBJ1-5, with 11 nucleotides matching TRBD1. Trimming at V came to 7 bases and at J to 6 bases, leaving 5 bases not matched to a gene. The germline V gene has CDR1 MNHEY and CDR2 SVGAGI. The CDR3 is made up of 14 amino acids. CDR3 bases: TGTGCCAGCACCAGGGACAGGGGGGGTCAGCCCCAGCATTTT. Encoded protein: CASTRDRGGQPQHF.

V and J are TRBV10-3 and TRBJ2-1, with 8 bases lining up with TRBD2. CDR1 and CDR2 (germline): ENHRY, SYGVKD. CDR3 size: 14 residues. V gave up 5 bases and J gave up 4 bases; unmatched junction bases: 4. The CDR3 region is CAISLAGEYNEQFF. In nucleotides, the CDR3 is TGTGCCATCAGTCTAGCGGGCGAATACAATGAGCAGTTCTTC.

The rearrangement links TRBV21-1 to TRBJ1-4; the DNA was not compared with TRBD1, the D call given in the table. TRBV21-1 counts as a pseudogene. The CDR3 totals 15 residues. The CDR3: CASPQQGEVGEKLFF. The DNA for the CDR3 is TGTGCCAGCCCCCAACAGGGTGAAGTTGGGGAAAAACTGTTTTTT.

This clone came up many times. This chain links TRBV28 with TRBJ1-2; possible D gene TRBD1, 6 bases. Trimming shortened V by 5 bases and J by 5 bases, and 21 bases separated the two germline ends. The CDR3 has 16 amino acids. CDR1 is MDHEN, CDR2 SYDVKM, per germline. The CDR3 loop reads CASSLDRFLSGYGYTF. CDR3 DNA sequence: TGTGCCAGCAGTCTCGACAGGTTCCTCTCGGGATATGGCTACACCTTC.

The chain links TRBV10-3 to TRBJ2-1, with a tentative D call TRBD1 (5 bases). Germline V gene data show CDR1 as ENHRY and CDR2 as SYGVKD. CDR3 length: 14 residues. V was clipped by 3 bases and J by 15 bases, with 21 bases between them. The CDR3 bases are TGTGCCATCAGTGATAATAGGGGTCCACCCAATCGGTTCTTC. It codes for CAISDNRGPPNRFF.

The chain joins TRBV5-1 to TRBJ1-4; TRBD1 aligns across 8 bases. Per the germline V gene, CDR1 is SGHRS and CDR2 is YFSETQ. This CDR3 is built from 16 residues. Trimming removed 0 bases from V and 6 bases from J; junction bases left unmatched: 7. The CDR3 coding sequence is TGCGCCAGCAGCTTGGGGACAGGGACTTACGATGAAAAACTGTTTTTT. Translation gives CASSLGTGTYDEKLFF.

This rearrangement joins TRBV18 to TRBJ2-3; D is undetermined. Germline-derived CDR1 and CDR2 are KGHSH and LQKENI. The CDR3 consists of 13 residues. Trimming removed 3 bases at V and 4 bases at J, with 8 bases between. CDR3 loop: CASSPQTPDTQYF. The DNA for the CDR3 is TGTGCCAGCTCACCCCAGACACCAGATACGCAGTATTTT.

The chain combines TRBV2 with TRBJ2-5; D call uncertain. The CDR3 covers 11 residues. V shed 7 bases and J shed 3 bases, with 6 bases lying between them. Germline V CDR1 and CDR2: SNHLY, FYNNEI. This chain's CDR3 is CASKAEETQYF. CDR3 bases: TGTGCCAGCAAAGCCGAAGAGACCCAGTACTTC.

The V and J genes are TRBV30 and TRBJ1-2; D gene unclear. CDR1 is GTSNPN, CDR2 SVGIG, per germline (reference sequence). The CDR3 sequence is 12 residues long. V lost 1 base, J lost 7 bases, and 10 bases lay in between. CDR3 nucleotide sequence: TGTGCCTGGAGTGGAGAGTTCGGTGGCTACACCTTC. It translates to CAWSGEFGGYTF.

The chain has TRBV19 and TRBJ2-5; TRBD2 might be the D (6 bases). Deletions cut 6 bases from V and 5 bases from J, with 10 bases between. CDR3 size: 12 residues. Germline CDR1 and CDR2: LNHDA and SQIVND (reference sequence). The CDR3 loop is CASSGRGETQYF. The DNA of the CDR3 is TGTGCCAGTAGCGGACGGGGGGAGACCCAGTACTTC. The variable domain in full, completed from reference TRBV19 and TRBJ2-5, reads DGGITQSPKYLFRKEGQNVTLSCEQNLNHDAMYWYRQDPGQGLRLIYYSQIVNDFQKGDIAEGYSVSREKKESFPLTVTSAQKNPTAFYLCASSGRGETQYFGPGTRLLVL.

This sequence joins TRBV6-5 and TRBJ1-2; 7 nucleotides agree with TRBD1. The CDR3 covers 11 residues. Germline assignment: CDR1 MNHEY and CDR2 SVGAGI. The V gene end was trimmed by 10 bases and the J gene end by 3 bases; junction bases not matched to a gene: 2. CDR3 loop: CATGQDYGYTF. CDR3 coding DNA: TGTGCCACCGGACAGGACTATGGCTACACCTTC.

The V and J genes are TRBV29-1 and TRBJ2-5; D ambiguous. CDR1 and CDR2 (germline): SQVTM, ANQGSEA. V lost 2 bases, J lost 2 bases, and 6 bases lay in between. CDR3 size: 12 residues. This CDR3 reads CSVEFLQETQYF. The CDR3 nucleotides read TGCAGCGTTGAATTCTTGCAAGAGACCCAGTACTTC.

V usage is TRBV6-5 and J usage is TRBJ1-4; TRBD1 aligns across 7 bases. The germline CDR1 and CDR2 sequences are MNHEY and SVGAGI. Trimming cost V 4 bases and J 6 bases; bases outside gene matches: 8. This CDR3 is 15 amino acids long. CDR3 loop: CASSSLQGLDEKLFF. CDR3 sequence (DNA): TGTGCCAGCAGTTCCCTACAGGGGTTGGATGAAAAACTGTTTTTT.

The chain has TRBV6-2 or TRBV6-3 and TRBJ1-5; D is ambiguous. The germline V gene has CDR1 MNHEY and CDR2 SVGEGT. Trimming cost V 2 bases and J 5 bases, with 7 bases left between them. The CDR3 totals 13 residues. The CDR3, as DNA: TGTGCCAGCAGTTACGAGGGTTATCAGCCCCAGCATTTT. Translated, it gives CASSYEGYQPQHF.

The chain has TRBV5-1 and TRBJ2-3; a possible D gene is TRBD1 (5 bases). The CDR3 contains 14 residues. Germline-derived CDR1 and CDR2 are SGHRS and YFSETQ. Trimming cost V 5 bases and J 2 bases, with 12 bases left between them. The chain's CDR3 is CASRDTGLTDTQYF. CDR3 nucleotides: TGCGCCAGCAGGGATACAGGTCTCACAGATACGCAGTATTTT.

This clone appeared once. CDR3 protein: CASSVGHANYGYTF. The CDR3 DNA sequence: TGTGCCAGCAGTGTAGGACACGCGAACTATGGCTACACCTTC. The chain employs TRBV25-1 and TRBJ1-2; tentatively, D is TRBD1 (5 bases). Trimming stripped 4 bases from V and 2 bases from J, with 11 bases between. The CDR3 length is 14 residues. From germline, CDR1 is MGHDK and CDR2 SYGVNS.

The V call is TRBV5-1, the J call TRBJ1-1; 8 bases map to TRBD1. The junction had 7 bases not matched to a gene; V was cut back by 2 bases and J by 4 bases. The CDR3 sequence is 15 residues long. Germline V gene sequence: CDR1 SGHRS, CDR2 YFSETQ. CDR3 sequence: CASSFRTGSGTEAFF. The CDR3 DNA follows: TGCGCCAGCAGCTTTCGGACAGGGTCTGGCACTGAAGCTTTCTTT.